The clone carrying this T cell receptor (beta chain) occurred a few times. TCRdb reprocessed the 5' RACE reads via MiXCR and lists one record per CDR3 protein. Of under 35,000 distinct CDR3 sequences in the sample, 24% were seen once. Input material: memory CD4+ T cells sorted from blood. Subset of the sample: memory CD4+ T cells, CD4+CD45RO+CD25-. This TCR came from a female donor with breast cancer.

The CDR3: CASSHPSGSYEQYF. The CDR3 nucleotides read TGCGCCAGCAGCCATCCCTCGGGCTCCTACGAGCAGTACTTC. This chain joins TRBV4-1 and TRBJ2-7; D uncertain. The CDR3 has 14 amino acids. Germline CDR1 and CDR2: MGHRA and YSYEKL. V was clipped by 3 bases and J by 0 bases, with 9 bases between them.